This TCR beta chain appears in the sequencing data of a study of radiotherapy plus CTLA-4 blockade in lung cancer. This clone has more than one count but fewer than ten. The table came from immunoSEQ multiplex PCR; TCRdb's copy has only in-frame clones and leaves some out. In the table there are about 85,000 clones, more than 75% of which are singletons. This sample comprised peripheral blood, obtained from a patient treated with radiotherapy plus ipilimumab. The receptor was isolated from a human donor with non-small cell lung cancer who had a partial response to radiotherapy plus ipilimumab.

DNA for the CDR3: TGTGCCAGCAGCCTTGGGAGCACTGAAGCTTTCTTT. This sequence encodes CASSLGSTEAFF. The chain is built from TRBV27 and TRBJ1-1; no firm D call. Germline loops: CDR1 MNHEY, CDR2 SMNVEV (reference sequence). The germline V and J ends were trimmed by 6 bases and 4 bases, with 9 bases remaining between them. The CDR3 contains 12 residues.